These 14 T cell receptor beta chains were sequenced from one sample in a study of T cell repertoires in aging, cancer and after chemotherapy. TRB rearrangements spanning V, D and J were amplified using mixed TRB-A/B primers. From the multiplex PCR reads, TCRdb called clonotypes with MiXCR, one entry per CDR3 protein. The table includes just over 1,500 distinct CDR3 sequences, about a fifth detected once. Amplification of TCR beta used genomic DNA extracted from peripheral blood. The sample comprised blood. All receptors derive from a human donor with a solid tumor.

This clonotype has more than one count but fewer than ten. CDR3 loop: CASSEDSGTGVEKLFF. The CDR3 coding sequence is TGTGCCAGCAGTGAAGACTCCGGGACAGGGGTAGAAAAACTGTTTTTT. The chain is built from TRBV6-5 and TRBJ1-4; 10 bases agree with TRBD1. CDR3 length: 16 amino acids. J lost 8 bases, V lost 5 bases, and 11 bases had no gene match. The germline gives CDR1 MNHEY, CDR2 SVGAGI.

By sample share, this clonotype is medium-sized. This sequence joins TRBV20-1 and TRBJ2-1; TRBD2 aligns across 7 bases. CDR3 length: 15 residues. Germline CDR1 and CDR2: DFQATT and SNEGSKA (reference sequence). J gave up 6 bases and V 5 bases, and 13 bases lay outside the gene matches. In DNA form, the CDR3 reads TGCAGTGCTGCTTCCCTCCCTAGCGGCATCAATGAGCAGTTCTTC. Its translation: CSAASLPSGINEQFF.

In its sample, this clonotype is medium-sized. The V and J genes are TRBV6-1 and TRBJ2-7, with 7 positions matching TRBD1. Germline V gives CDR1 MNHNS, CDR2 SASEGT. J gave up 0 bases and V 8 bases, and 13 bases lay outside the gene matches. The CDR3 length is 16 residues. The CDR3 DNA is TGTGCCAGCCACCTGCTTGCCGGGACAGCCTCCTACGAGCAGTACTTC. As protein: CASHLLAGTASYEQYF.

The genes are TRBV14 and TRBJ1-1; maybe TRBD1 (6 bases). Germline-derived CDR1 and CDR2 are SGHDN and FVKESK. Trimming shortened V by 4 bases and J by 0 bases, and 15 bases separated the two germline ends. The CDR3 has 16 amino acids. In nucleotides, the CDR3 is TGTGCCAGCAGCCCGAGACAGGTCTTGGTGAACACTGAAGCTTTCTTT. Translation: CASSPRQVLVNTEAFF. The whole variable domain, remainder taken from reference TRBV14 and TRBJ1-1, is EAGVTQFPSHSVIEKGQTVTLRCDPISGHDNLYWYRRVMGKEIKFLLHFVKESKQDESGMPNNRFLAERTGGTYSTLKVQPAELEDSGVYFCASSPRQVLVNTEAFFGQGTRLTVV.

Within the sample, this clonotype is hyperexpanded. This chain connects TRBV19 to TRBJ2-3; the D is unclear. V was trimmed by 4 bases and J by 0 bases, leaving 11 bases between them. The CDR3 has 15 amino acids. The germline V gene encodes CDR1 LNHDA and CDR2 SQIVND (reference sequence). CDR3 sequence (DNA): TGTGCCAGTAGTAGGTACGCTTCTAGCACAGATACGCAGTATTTT. Residues: CASSRYASSTDTQYF.

Only a few counts were recorded for this clonotype. The chain combines TRBV4-3 with TRBJ1-2; the D is unclear. The CDR3 consists of 15 residues. V lost 4 bases and J lost 7, with 19 bases in between. Germline CDR1 reads LGHNA; CDR2 reads YSLEER. The CDR3 region is CASSPGPVGVGGYTF. As DNA, the CDR3 is TGCGCCAGCAGCCCAGGACCGGTCGGAGTTGGTGGCTACACCTTC.

This clonotype showed up just a few times. V is TRBV11-2 and J is TRBJ1-1, with TRBD1 identical over 7 bases. Germline assignment: CDR1 SGHAT and CDR2 FQNNGV. The CDR3 spans 15 residues. J was trimmed by 2 bases and V by 3 bases; bases with no gene match: 6. This chain's CDR3 is CASSLTGLENTEAFF. The DNA of the CDR3 is TGTGCCAGCAGCTTGACAGGGCTTGAAAACACTGAAGCTTTCTTT.

This clonotype is medium-sized by share. The V gene is TRBV5-4, the J gene TRBJ2-5; the D is unclear. The CDR3 covers 13 residues. CDR1 is SGHNT, CDR2 YYREEE, per germline (reference sequence). V lost 5 bases and J lost 5, with 13 bases in between. The CDR3 coding sequence is TGTGCCAGCAGGAGTTCGGAATACGAGACCCAGTACTTC. This gives the protein CASRSSEYETQYF.

Sample share makes this clonotype medium-sized. The gene calls are TRBV19 and TRBJ2-1; 10 nucleotides line up with TRBD2. This CDR3 has 16 residues. The trim removed 5 bases at V and 6 bases at J, leaving 10 bases unmatched. Germline V gene sequence: CDR1 LNHDA, CDR2 SQIVND (reference sequence). CDR3 coding DNA: TGTGCCAGTAGTGGTACCGAGCGGGGGGGGGGCAATGAGCAGTTCTTC. Translating gives CASSGTERGGGNEQFF. Drawing the rest from reference TRBV19 and TRBJ2-1, the complete variable domain is DGGITQSPKYLFRKEGQNVTLSCEQNLNHDAMYWYRQDPGQGLRLIYYSQIVNDFQKGDIAEGYSVSREKKESFPLTVTSAQKNPTAFYLCASSGTERGGGNEQFFGPGTRLTVL.

By proportion, this clonotype is medium-sized. This chain connects TRBV10-2 to TRBJ2-7, with 8 bases aligning to TRBD1. The CDR3 sequence is 15 residues long. From germline, CDR1 is WSHSY and CDR2 SAAADI. V was clipped by 2 bases and J by 1 base; unmatched bases: 4. The CDR3 region has the DNA TGCGCCAGCAGTGAGCTCGGACAGGGTTCCTACGAGCAGTACTTC. This encodes CASSELGQGSYEQYF.

This clonotype is termed medium-sized (0.01 to 0.1%). J is TRBJ2-1 and V is TRBV6-1; 10 nucleotides agree with TRBD2. The V gene's germline CDR1 is MNHNS and CDR2 SASEGT. After removal of 4 bases from V and 5 bases from J, the junction contained 8 bases not matched to a gene. The CDR3 is made up of 16 amino acids. The CDR3 spells CASSVGIAGGDNEQFF. CDR3 DNA sequence: TGTGCCAGCAGTGTTGGAATAGCGGGGGGAGACAATGAGCAGTTCTTC.

Note on this clonotype: A much larger clone differs from this one at a single base, so this may be a read error. The chain carries TRBV6-6 and TRBJ2-4; 9 positions agree with TRBD2. V lost 2 bases to trimming and J lost 3 bases; unmatched junction nucleotides: 8. CDR3 length: 17 residues. Germline lookup yields CDR1 MNHNY and CDR2 SVGAGI (reference sequence). The CDR3 loop reads CASSYGVAGVVKNIQYF. In DNA form, the CDR3 reads TGTGCCAGCAGTTACGGTGTAGCGGGAGTAGTCAAAAACATTCAGTACTTC.

Within the sample, this clonotype is large. J is TRBJ1-5 and V is TRBV13; 7 nucleotides align to TRBD1. Germline V gives CDR1 PRHDT, CDR2 FYEKMQ (reference sequence). J lost 6 bases, V lost 1 base, and 0 bases had no gene match. The CDR3 sequence is 13 residues long. The CDR3 reads CASSLAGGQPQHF. The CDR3 DNA follows: TGTGCCAGCAGCTTAGCAGGGGGTCAGCCCCAGCATTTT.

This clonotype is medium-sized by share. This chain uses TRBV6-2 or TRBV6-3 with TRBJ2-7; D is unresolved. From germline, CDR1 is MNHEY and CDR2 SVGEGT. This CDR3 is built from 12 residues. V gave up 2 bases and J gave up 3 bases, with 5 bases separating them. For the CDR3, the DNA is TGTGCCAGCAGTTACCCGCTCTACGAGCAGTACTTC. Amino acid sequence: CASSYPLYEQYF.